The 8 T cell receptor beta chains presented below share a single source sample, sequenced in a study of beta chain features in type 1 diabetes. The whole isolated RNA underwent reverse transcription, so sequencing captured expressed TCRB transcripts. Only in-frame clones appear in the TCRdb table, and some are missing; sequencing was by immunoSEQ multiplex PCR. The table includes just over 450,000 clones, 30% detected once. The sequenced sample was naive CD4+ T cells from blood. These receptors all come from a man younger than 35 in good health.

The genes are TRBV5-4 and TRBJ2-1; D is tentatively TRBD1 or TRBD2 (5 bases each). This CDR3 is built from 16 residues. V dropped 4 bases and J dropped 0 bases, with 14 bases sitting between them. The germline gives CDR1 SGHNT, CDR2 YYREEE (reference sequence). As DNA, the CDR3 is TGTGCCAGCAGCCGCCGGGACGGGATCTCCTACAATGAGCAGTTCTTC. This gives the protein CASSRRDGISYNEQFF.

V gene TRBV6-5 combines with J gene TRBJ2-1; D gene ambiguous. This CDR3 spans 13 amino acids. V lost 6 bases, J lost 6 bases, and 12 bases lay in between. Germline lookup yields CDR1 MNHEY and CDR2 SVGAGI. Written as DNA, the CDR3 is TGTGCCAGCAGGAGGACCACCCTCAATGAGCAGTTCTTC. This gives the protein CASRRTTLNEQFF.

This rearrangement joins TRBV6-1 to TRBJ2-2, with TRBD1 as a possible D gene (6 bases). The CDR3 is made up of 18 amino acids. Trimming left V 2 bases short and J 1 base short, with 17 bases between. The V gene's germline CDR1 is MNHNS and CDR2 SASEGT. The CDR3 loop is CASSEWFRTALNTGELFF. In nucleotides, the CDR3 is TGTGCCAGCAGTGAATGGTTTAGGACAGCCCTGAACACCGGGGAGCTGTTTTTT.

The J gene is TRBJ2-7, the V gene TRBV12-5; either TRBD1 or TRBD2 may supply D (7 bases each). Germline assignment: CDR1 LGHNT and CDR2 FRNRAP. The CDR3 covers 15 residues. The V end lost 5 bases, the J end lost 0 bases, and 14 bases lay between the germline ends. CDR3 amino acids: CASGSGDSSSYEQYF. CDR3 in DNA: TGTGCTAGTGGTAGCGGGGACAGCAGCTCCTACGAGCAGTACTTC.

This clone was seen a few times. The chain links TRBV10-3 to TRBJ2-4, with a tentative D call TRBD1 (6 bases). The V and J ends lost 6 bases and 7 bases respectively, with 13 bases between them. The CDR3 sequence is 13 residues long. Per the germline V gene, CDR1 is ENHRY and CDR2 is SYGVKD. In DNA form, the CDR3 reads TGTGCCATCAGCGGGACATCTGGGAACATTCAGTACTTC. Amino acid sequence: CAISGTSGNIQYF.

The table lists this clone with a few counts. V usage is TRBV11-2 and J usage is TRBJ2-1, with 12 bases matching TRBD2. CDR1 and CDR2 from the germline V gene are SGHAT and FQNNGV. The V and J ends lost 6 bases and 8 bases, in that order; junction bases with no gene match: 11. This CDR3 has 16 residues. CDR3 sequence (DNA): TGTGCCAGCAGGCGACTAGCGGGAGTCCCAGGGCATGAGCAGTTCTTC. Amino acids: CASRRLAGVPGHEQFF.

The V gene is TRBV30, the J gene TRBJ2-7; D call uncertain. Germline V gene sequence: CDR1 GTSNPN, CDR2 SVGIG (reference sequence). Trimming took off 2 bases at V and 0 bases at J, with 8 bases between the two ends. This CDR3 has 13 residues. CDR3 residues: CAWSKGSSYEQYF. The CDR3, as DNA: TGTGCCTGGAGTAAGGGCAGCTCCTACGAGCAGTACTTC.

The chain links TRBV6-1 to TRBJ2-6; D is perhaps TRBD1 or TRBD2 (5 bases each). Germline V lookup: CDR1 MNHNS, CDR2 SASEGT. The V end was cut by 4 bases, the J end by 0 bases, with 13 bases between. The CDR3 extends over 17 amino acids. Here the CDR3 DNA reads TGTGCCAGCAGTGGCGGCAGGGAGATCTCTGGGGCCAACGTCCTGACTTTC. The encoded protein is CASSGGREISGANVLTF.